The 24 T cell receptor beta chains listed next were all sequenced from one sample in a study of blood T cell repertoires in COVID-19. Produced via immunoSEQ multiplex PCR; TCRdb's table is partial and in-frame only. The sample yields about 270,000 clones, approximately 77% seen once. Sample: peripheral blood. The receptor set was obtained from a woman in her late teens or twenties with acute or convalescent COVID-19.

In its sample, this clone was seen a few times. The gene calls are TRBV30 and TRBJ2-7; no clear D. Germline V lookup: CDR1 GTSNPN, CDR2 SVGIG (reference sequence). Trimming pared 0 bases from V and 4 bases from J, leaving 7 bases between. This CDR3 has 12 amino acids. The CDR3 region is CAWSVGIYEQYF. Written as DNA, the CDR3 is TGTGCCTGGAGTGTTGGCATTTACGAGCAGTACTTC. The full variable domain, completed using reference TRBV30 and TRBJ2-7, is SQTIHQWPATLVQPVGSPLSLECTVEGTSNPNLYWYRQAAGRGLQLLFYSVGIGQISSEVPQNLSASRPQDRQFILSSKKLLLSDSGFYLCAWSVGIYEQYFGPGTRLTVT.

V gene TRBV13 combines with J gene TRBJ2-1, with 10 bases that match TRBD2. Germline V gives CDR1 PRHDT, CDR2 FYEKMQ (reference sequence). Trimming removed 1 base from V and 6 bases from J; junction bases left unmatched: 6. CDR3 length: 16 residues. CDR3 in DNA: TGTGCCAGCAGCTTAGCGTCTAGCGGGAGAGGCAATGAGCAGTTCTTC. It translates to CASSLASSGRGNEQFF.

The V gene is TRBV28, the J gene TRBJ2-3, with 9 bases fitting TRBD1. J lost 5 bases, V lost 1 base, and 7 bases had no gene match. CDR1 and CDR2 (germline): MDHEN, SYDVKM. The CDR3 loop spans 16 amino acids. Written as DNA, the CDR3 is TGTGCCAGCAGTTTATTCGGGACAGGGTCGGAAGATACGCAGTATTTT. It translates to CASSLFGTGSEDTQYF.

The CDR3 region has the DNA TGTGCCAGTTACCCCCTGGAGGGCTCCTACAATGAGCAGTTCTTC. It yields the protein CASYPLEGSYNEQFF. The rearrangement joins TRBV28 to TRBJ2-1, with a possible D match to TRBD2 (6 bases). The germline V and J ends were trimmed by 9 bases and 0 bases, with 15 bases remaining between them. From germline, CDR1 is MDHEN and CDR2 SYDVKM. This CDR3 is 15 amino acids long.

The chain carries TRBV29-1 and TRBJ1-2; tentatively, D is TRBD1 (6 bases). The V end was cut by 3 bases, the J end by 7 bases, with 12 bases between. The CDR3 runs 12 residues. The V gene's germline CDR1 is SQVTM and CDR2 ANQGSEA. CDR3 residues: CSVENRVGGYTF. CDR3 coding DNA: TGCAGCGTTGAGAACAGGGTCGGTGGCTACACCTTC.

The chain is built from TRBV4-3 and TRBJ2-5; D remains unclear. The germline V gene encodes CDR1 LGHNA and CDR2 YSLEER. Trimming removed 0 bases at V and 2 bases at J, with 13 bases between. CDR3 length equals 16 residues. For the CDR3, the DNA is TGCGCCAGCAGCCAAGATCGCCTACCTCCTCAAGAGACCCAGTACTTC. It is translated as CASSQDRLPPQETQYF.

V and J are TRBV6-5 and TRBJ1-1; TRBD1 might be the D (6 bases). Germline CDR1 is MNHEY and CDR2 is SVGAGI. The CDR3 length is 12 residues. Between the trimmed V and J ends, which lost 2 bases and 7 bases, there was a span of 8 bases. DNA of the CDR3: TGTGCCAGCAGTTACCCGGACAGTGAAGCTTTCTTT. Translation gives CASSYPDSEAFF.

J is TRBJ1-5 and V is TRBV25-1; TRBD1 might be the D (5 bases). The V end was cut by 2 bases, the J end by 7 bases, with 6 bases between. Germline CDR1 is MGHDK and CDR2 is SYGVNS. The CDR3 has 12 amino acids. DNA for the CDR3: TGTGCCAGCAGTGAAGGGGCCCAGCCCCAGCATTTT. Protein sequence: CASSEGAQPQHF.

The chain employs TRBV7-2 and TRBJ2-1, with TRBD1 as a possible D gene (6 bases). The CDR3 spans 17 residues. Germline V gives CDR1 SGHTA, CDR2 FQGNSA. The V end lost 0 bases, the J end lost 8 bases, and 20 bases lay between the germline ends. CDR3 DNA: TGTGCCAGCAGCTTAGCGCTTATGGGGGCGTTGGAGGATGAGCAGTTCTTC. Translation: CASSLALMGALEDEQFF.

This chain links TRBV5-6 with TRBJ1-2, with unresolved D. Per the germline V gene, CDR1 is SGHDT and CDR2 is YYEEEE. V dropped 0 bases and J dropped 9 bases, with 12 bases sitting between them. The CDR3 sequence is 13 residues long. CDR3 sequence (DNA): TGTGCCAGCAGCTTGGAATCACCGGGAAGCTACACCTTC. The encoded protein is CASSLESPGSYTF.

The CDR3: CASSLRESGNIQYF. As DNA, the CDR3 is TGTGCCAGCAGTTTAAGGGAGAGCGGAAACATTCAGTACTTC. This chain links TRBV27 with TRBJ2-4; possible D gene TRBD2, 5 bases. This CDR3 contains 14 residues. Looked up from germline, CDR1 is MNHEY and CDR2 is SMNVEV (reference sequence). V lost 2 bases to trimming and J lost 6 bases, with 11 bases between them.

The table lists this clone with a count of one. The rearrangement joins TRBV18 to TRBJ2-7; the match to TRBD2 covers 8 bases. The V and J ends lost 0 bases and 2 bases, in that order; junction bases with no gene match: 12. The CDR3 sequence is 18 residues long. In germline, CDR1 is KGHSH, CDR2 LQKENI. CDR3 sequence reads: CASSPPLTERELTYEQYF. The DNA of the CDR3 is TGTGCCAGCTCACCACCGTTGACTGAGCGGGAGTTAACCTACGAGCAGTACTTC.

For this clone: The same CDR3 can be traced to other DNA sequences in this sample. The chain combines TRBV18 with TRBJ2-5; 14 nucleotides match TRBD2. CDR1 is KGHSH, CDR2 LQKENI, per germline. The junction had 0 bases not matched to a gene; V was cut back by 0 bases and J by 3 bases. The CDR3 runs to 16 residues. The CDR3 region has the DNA TGTGCCAGCTCACCACCGGGACTAGCGGGAGAAGAGACCCAGTACTTC. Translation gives CASSPPGLAGEETQYF.

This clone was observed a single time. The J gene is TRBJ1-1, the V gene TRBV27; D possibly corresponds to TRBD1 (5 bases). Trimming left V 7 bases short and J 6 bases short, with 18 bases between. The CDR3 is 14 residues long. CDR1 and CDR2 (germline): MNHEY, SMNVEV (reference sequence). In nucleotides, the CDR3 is TGTGCCAGCATAACCCCGGGACTCCCGCCTGAAGCTTTCTTT. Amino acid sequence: CASITPGLPPEAFF.

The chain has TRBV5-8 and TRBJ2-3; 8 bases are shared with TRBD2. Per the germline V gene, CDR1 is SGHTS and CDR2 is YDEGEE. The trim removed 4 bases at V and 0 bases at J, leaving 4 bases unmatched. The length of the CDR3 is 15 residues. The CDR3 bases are TGTGCCAGCAGCCATACTAGCGGTAGCACAGATACGCAGTATTTT. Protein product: CASSHTSGSTDTQYF.

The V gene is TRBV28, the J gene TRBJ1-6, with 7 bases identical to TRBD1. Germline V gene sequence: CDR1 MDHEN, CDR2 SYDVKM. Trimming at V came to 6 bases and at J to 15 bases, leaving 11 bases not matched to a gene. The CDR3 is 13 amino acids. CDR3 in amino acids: CASSSKGASGLHF. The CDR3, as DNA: TGTGCCAGCAGCTCGAAGGGGGCCTCGGGCCTCCACTTT.

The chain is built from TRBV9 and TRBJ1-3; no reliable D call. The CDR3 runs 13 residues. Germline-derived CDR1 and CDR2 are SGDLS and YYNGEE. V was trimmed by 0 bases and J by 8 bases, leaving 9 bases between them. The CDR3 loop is CASSVAGKDTIYF. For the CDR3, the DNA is TGTGCCAGCAGCGTAGCCGGGAAGGACACCATATATTTT.

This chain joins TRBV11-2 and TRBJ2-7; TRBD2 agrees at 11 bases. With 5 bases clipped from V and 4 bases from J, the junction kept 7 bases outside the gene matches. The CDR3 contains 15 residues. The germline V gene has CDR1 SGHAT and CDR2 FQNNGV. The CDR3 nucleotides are TGTGCCAGCAGCCGGCAGGGGACTAGCGGTTACGAGCAGTACTTC. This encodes CASSRQGTSGYEQYF.

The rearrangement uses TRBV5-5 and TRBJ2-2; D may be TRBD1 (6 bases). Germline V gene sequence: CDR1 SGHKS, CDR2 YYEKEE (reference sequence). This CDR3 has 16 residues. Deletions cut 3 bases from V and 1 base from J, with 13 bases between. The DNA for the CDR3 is TGTGCCAGCAGCTGGATTAAGACAGGGAACACCGGGGAGCTGTTTTTT. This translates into CASSWIKTGNTGELFF. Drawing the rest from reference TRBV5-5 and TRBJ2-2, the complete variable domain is DAGVTQSPTHLIKTRGQQVTLRCSPISGHKSVSWYQQVLGQGPQFIFQYYEKEERGRGNFPDRFSARQFPNYSSELNVNALLLGDSALYLCASSWIKTGNTGELFFGEGSRLTVL.

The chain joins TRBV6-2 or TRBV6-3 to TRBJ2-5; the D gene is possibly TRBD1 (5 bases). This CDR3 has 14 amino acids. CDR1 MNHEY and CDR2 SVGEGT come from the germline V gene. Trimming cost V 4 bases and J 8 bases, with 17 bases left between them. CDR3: CASSWLTDQGTQYF. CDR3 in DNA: TGTGCCAGCAGTTGGTTGACAGACCAAGGAACCCAGTACTTC.

CDR3 sequence: CASSSGGIMNTEAFF. CDR3 sequence (DNA): TGTGCCAGCAGTTCGGGAGGGATAATGAACACTGAAGCTTTCTTT. The chain joins TRBV6-5 to TRBJ1-1; D gene ambiguous. The CDR3 length is 15 residues. Germline CDR1 reads MNHEY; CDR2 reads SVGAGI. V lost 4 bases and J lost 0, with 12 bases in between.

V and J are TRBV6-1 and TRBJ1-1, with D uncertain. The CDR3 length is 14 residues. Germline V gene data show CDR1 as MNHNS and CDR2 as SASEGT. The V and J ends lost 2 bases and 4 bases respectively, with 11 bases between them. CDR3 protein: CASSEYWARTEAFF. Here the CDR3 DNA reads TGTGCCAGCAGTGAATATTGGGCGCGCACTGAAGCTTTCTTT.

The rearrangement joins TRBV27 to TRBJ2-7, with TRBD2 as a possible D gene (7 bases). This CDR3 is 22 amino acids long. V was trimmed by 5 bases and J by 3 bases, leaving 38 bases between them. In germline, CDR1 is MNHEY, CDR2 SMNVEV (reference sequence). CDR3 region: CASSKRQAVREGGRDRDYEQYF. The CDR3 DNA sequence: TGTGCCAGCAGTAAAAGGCAGGCGGTCAGGGAGGGGGGACGCGACCGCGACTACGAGCAGTACTTC.

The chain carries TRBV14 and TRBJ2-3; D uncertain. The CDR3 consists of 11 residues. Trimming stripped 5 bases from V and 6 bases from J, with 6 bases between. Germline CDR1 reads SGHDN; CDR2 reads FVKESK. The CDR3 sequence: CASSSRDTQYF. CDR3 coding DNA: TGTGCCAGCAGCTCTCGGGATACGCAGTATTTT.